These 9 T cell receptor beta chains came from one sample sequenced in a study of cytomegalovirus exposure and HLA in healthy donors. It was with 60 Vbeta and 13 Jbeta primers that the PCR ran. Repertoires were generated with immunoSEQ multiplex PCR, while TCRdb's copy carries only in-frame clones and drops some. The data show over 85,000 clones, about 70% seen once. Specimen: PBMCs. The receptors derive from a man aged 30 to 39 in good health and CMV-seronegative.

About this clone itself: One junction end does not reproduce the germline sequence, and a read error may be involved. This chain uses TRBV30 with TRBJ1-2; 8 nucleotides match TRBD1. There are 13 residues in the CDR3. Germline V gives CDR1 GTSNPN, CDR2 SVGIG (reference sequence). Written as DNA, the CDR3 is TGTGCCTGGAGACCAGGGGGCCGGTATGGCTACCCCTTC. This sequence encodes CAWRPGGRYGYPF.

J is TRBJ1-2 and V is TRBV7-3, with TRBD1 matching over 10 bases. CDR1 and CDR2 from the germline V gene are SGHTA and FQGTGA. Trimming cost V 5 bases and J 7 bases; bases outside gene matches: 7. The CDR3 runs to 14 residues. This CDR3 is CASSARQGAAGYTF. The CDR3 DNA reads TGTGCCAGCAGCGCCCGACAGGGGGCAGCTGGCTACACCTTC.

The chain carries TRBV5-1 and TRBJ2-1; the match to TRBD1 covers 11 bases. Germline CDR1 SGHRS, CDR2 YFSETQ. Trimming took 5 bases from V and 8 from J; bases not matched to a gene: 9. This CDR3 contains 15 residues. The CDR3 loop is CASSPGQGAQDEQFF. The CDR3, as DNA: TGCGCCAGCAGTCCCGGACAGGGGGCTCAGGATGAGCAGTTCTTC.

The chain is built from TRBV29-1 and TRBJ2-7; D is possibly TRBD2 (5 bases). V lost 2 bases and J lost 3, with 14 bases in between. Germline lookup yields CDR1 SQVTM and CDR2 ANQGSEA. This CDR3 contains 14 residues. The CDR3 DNA is TGCAGCGTTGAATCACGAGCGGAGAACTACGAGCAGTACTTC. Translation gives CSVESRAENYEQYF.

The chain couples TRBV9 to TRBJ2-2; TRBD1 matches 8 bases. The CDR3 totals 14 residues. V lost 3 bases and J lost 6; bases outside the gene matches: 4. Germline V gene lookup returns CDR1 SGDLS and CDR2 YYNGEE. The CDR3 loop is CASSEDRAAGELFF. Here the CDR3 DNA reads TGTGCCAGCAGCGAGGACAGGGCAGCCGGGGAGCTGTTTTTT.

In this sample, this clone turned up once. The chain joins TRBV4-3 to TRBJ1-2; the D gene is possibly TRBD1 (5 bases). The CDR3 loop spans 12 amino acids. V was clipped by 4 bases and J by 8 bases, with 11 bases between them. Germline V gene lookup returns CDR1 LGHNA and CDR2 YSLEER. DNA of the CDR3: TGCGCCAGCAGCCTTGACAGACGGGGCTACACCTTC. Residues: CASSLDRRGYTF.

The J gene is TRBJ2-3, the V gene TRBV9; 7 bases fit TRBD1. CDR3 size: 16 residues. The germline V gene encodes CDR1 SGDLS and CDR2 YYNGEE. Trimming took 2 bases from V and 1 from J; bases not matched to a gene: 7. The DNA for the CDR3 is TGTGCCAGCAGCGTGACAGGGAGAGGAGGCACAGATACGCAGTATTTT. This codes for CASSVTGRGGTDTQYF.

V usage is TRBV5-1 and J usage is TRBJ2-7; the D gene is possibly TRBD1 (6 bases). This CDR3 has 13 amino acids. Germline V lookup: CDR1 SGHRS, CDR2 YFSETQ. V was trimmed by 1 base and J by 3 bases, leaving 8 bases between them. The CDR3, as DNA: TGCGCCAGCAGCTTGAGACAGGACTACGAGCAGTACTTC. Encoded protein: CASSLRQDYEQYF.

CDR3 coding DNA: TGTGCCAGCAGTTCGACAGGGAAAGGCTACACCTTC. Translating gives CASSSTGKGYTF. The chain has TRBV27 and TRBJ1-2; 7 nucleotides agree with TRBD1. CDR3 length: 12 residues. J gave up 8 bases and V 4 bases, and 4 bases lay outside the gene matches. Looked up from germline, CDR1 is MNHEY and CDR2 is SMNVEV (reference sequence).